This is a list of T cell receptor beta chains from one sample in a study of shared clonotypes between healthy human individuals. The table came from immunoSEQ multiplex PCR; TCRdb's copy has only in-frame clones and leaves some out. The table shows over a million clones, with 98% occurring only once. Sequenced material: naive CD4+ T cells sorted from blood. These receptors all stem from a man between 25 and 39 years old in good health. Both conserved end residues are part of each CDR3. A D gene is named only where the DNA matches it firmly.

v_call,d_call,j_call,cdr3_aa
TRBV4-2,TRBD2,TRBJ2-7,CASSLTQAFSGNSSYEQYF
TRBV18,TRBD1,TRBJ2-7,CASSRDRGYEQYF
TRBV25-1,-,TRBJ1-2,CASSETGNRGYTF
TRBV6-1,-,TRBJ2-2,CASRHIGLNTGELFF
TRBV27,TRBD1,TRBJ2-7,CASSHSPGQGASRYEQYF
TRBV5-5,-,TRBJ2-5,CASSISGIETQYF
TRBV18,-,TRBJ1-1,CASSSDPSTEAFF
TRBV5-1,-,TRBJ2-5,CASSLAAKETQYF
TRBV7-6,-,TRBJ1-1,CASSLSRANTEAFF
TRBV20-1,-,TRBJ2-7,CSAEDNYEQYF
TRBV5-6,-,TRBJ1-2,CASSSVKAGGYTF
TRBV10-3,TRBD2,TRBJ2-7,CAISEPPGLASYEQYF
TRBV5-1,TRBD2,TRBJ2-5,CASSLVGLAGETQYF
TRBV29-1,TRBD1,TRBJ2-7,CSVFRTGNSYEQYF
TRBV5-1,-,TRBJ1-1,CASRLNTEAFF
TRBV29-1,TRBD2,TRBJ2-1,CSVVLAYEQFF
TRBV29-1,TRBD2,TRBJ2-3,CSVGGGRAGTQYF
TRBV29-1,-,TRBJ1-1,CSVEGWAVEAFF
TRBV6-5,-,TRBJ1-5,CASSYSPGLPQHF
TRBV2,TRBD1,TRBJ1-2,CASIAGQVGGGYTF
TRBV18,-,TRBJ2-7,CASSPLQGSYEQYF
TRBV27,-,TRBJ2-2,CASSLTGGELFF
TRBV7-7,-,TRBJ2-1,CASSLGEVYNEQFF
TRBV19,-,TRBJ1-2,CASTRVREAANYGYTF
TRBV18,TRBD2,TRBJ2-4,CASSELAGGPVDIQYF
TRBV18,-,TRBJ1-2,CASSPILGEHFGDYGYTF
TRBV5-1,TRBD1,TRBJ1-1,CASSLAKGAYTEAFF
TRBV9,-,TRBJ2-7,CASSPLGGLGYEQYF
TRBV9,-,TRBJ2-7,CASSEHQGYEQYF
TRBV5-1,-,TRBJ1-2,CASSLAPGMDYGYTF
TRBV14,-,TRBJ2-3,CASSHLLTGYSTDTQYF
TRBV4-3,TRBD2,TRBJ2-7,CASSHALAGARYEQYF
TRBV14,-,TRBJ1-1,CASSQRGLANTEAFF
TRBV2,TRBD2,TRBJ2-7,CASRLTSVSSYEQYF
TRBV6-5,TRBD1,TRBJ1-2,CASSLTAQGYYGYTF
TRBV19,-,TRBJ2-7,CASSILISYEQYF
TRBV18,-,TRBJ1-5,CASSPLMNQPQHF
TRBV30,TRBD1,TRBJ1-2,CAWTGRGQENGYTF
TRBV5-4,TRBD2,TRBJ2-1,CASSFRSGAGDEQFF
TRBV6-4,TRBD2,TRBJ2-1,CASSVLAGNEQFF
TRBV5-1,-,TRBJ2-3,CASSFPPGQGITDTQYF
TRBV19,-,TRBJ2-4,CASLNGYIQYF
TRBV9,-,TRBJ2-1,CASSVDRWGNEQFF
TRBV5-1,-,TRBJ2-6,CASSLGPYGRNKANVLTF
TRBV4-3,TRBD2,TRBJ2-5,CASSQDLGLAGGGQETQYF
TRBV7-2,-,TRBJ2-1,CASSLGRGPLSYNEQFF
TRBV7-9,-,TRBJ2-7,CASSQDSYEQYF
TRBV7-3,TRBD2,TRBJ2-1,CASSLMAGTSYTEQFF
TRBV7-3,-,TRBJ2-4,CASSSGGPGNIQYF